This T cell receptor beta chain was found in a study of vaccination and CD4 T cells after COVID-19. About the study: Ranging from 14 to 241, the interval between dose two and post-vaccine sampling had a median of 72 days.

Positivity by PCR occurred from March to December 2020, a period that predated US Alpha, Beta and Delta variants. Germline V gene lookup returns CDR1 SGHNT and CDR2 YYREEE (reference sequence). This CDR3 comprises 11 residues. Trimming shortened V by 3 bases and J by 7 bases, and 8 bases separated the two germline ends. One entry per CDR3 protein results from TCRdb running MiXCR on the PCR reads. This sample yields fewer than 25,000 distinct CDR3 sequences, of which around 50% are seen a single time; 1% to 1.2% belongs to the top ten. The clonotype was recovered from a human donor who had recovered from COVID-19. Sequences were derived from CD4+ T cells from blood, sampled before SARS-CoV-2 vaccination. This sequence joins TRBV5-4 and TRBJ2-7; D is uncertain. CDR3 DNA sequence: TGTGCCAGCAGCTCCTTAAAGGAGCAGTACTTC. It is translated as CASSSLKEQYF. Full variable domain (rest looked up from reference TRBV5-4 and TRBJ2-7): ETGVTQSPTHLIKTRGQQVTLRCSSQSGHNTVSWYQQALGQGPQFIFQYYREEENGRGNFPPRFSGLQFPNYSSELNVNALELDDSALYLCASSSLKEQYFGPGTRLTVT.